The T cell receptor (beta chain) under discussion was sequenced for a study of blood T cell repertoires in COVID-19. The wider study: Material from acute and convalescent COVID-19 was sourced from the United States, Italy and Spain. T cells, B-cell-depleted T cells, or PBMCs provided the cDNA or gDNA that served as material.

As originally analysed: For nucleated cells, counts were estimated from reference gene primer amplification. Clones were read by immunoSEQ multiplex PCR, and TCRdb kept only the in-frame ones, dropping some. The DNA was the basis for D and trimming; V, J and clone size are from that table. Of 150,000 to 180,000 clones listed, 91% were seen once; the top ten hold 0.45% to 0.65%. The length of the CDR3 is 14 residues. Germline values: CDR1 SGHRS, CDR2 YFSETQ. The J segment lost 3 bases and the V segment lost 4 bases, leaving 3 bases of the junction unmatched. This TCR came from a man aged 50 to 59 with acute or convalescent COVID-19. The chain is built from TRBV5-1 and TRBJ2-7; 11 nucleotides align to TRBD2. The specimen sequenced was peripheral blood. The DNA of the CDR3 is TGCGCCAGCAGCCCGGGACTAGCGGACTACGAGCAGTACTTC. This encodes CASSPGLADYEQYF.